This T cell receptor beta chain is from a study of PD-L1 blockade in urothelial cancer. Study in general: The patients first took atezolizumab in the mid-2010s, receiving 1,200 mg intravenously every 3 weeks. At 3 weeks (second dose) and 6 weeks after starting treatment, blood was analyzed. Study findings and constraints: Below-median pretreatment blood TCR clonality was associated with improved progression-free and overall survival.

In each PCR, synthetic TCR analog templates were spiked in. Sequenced by immunoSEQ multiplex PCR; TCRdb stores in-frame clones only, minus some. The table has approximately 44,000 clones, roughly nine tenths seen once. The V gene's germline CDR1 is LNHNV and CDR2 YYDKDF (reference sequence). This CDR3 comprises 13 residues. V lost 0 bases and J lost 2, with 5 bases in between. On this clone: Its antigen is not identified.

Sample time point: peripheral blood 6 weeks after treatment start. The rearrangement joins TRBV15 to TRBJ2-7; D is undetermined. The specimen comprised PBMCs, sampled around atezolizumab (anti-PD-L1) treatment. This TCR came from a man between 65 and 79 years old with urothelial cancer. The CDR3 spells CATSRDTTYEQYF. CDR3 sequence (DNA): TGTGCCACCAGCAGAGATACAACCTACGAGCAGTACTTC.